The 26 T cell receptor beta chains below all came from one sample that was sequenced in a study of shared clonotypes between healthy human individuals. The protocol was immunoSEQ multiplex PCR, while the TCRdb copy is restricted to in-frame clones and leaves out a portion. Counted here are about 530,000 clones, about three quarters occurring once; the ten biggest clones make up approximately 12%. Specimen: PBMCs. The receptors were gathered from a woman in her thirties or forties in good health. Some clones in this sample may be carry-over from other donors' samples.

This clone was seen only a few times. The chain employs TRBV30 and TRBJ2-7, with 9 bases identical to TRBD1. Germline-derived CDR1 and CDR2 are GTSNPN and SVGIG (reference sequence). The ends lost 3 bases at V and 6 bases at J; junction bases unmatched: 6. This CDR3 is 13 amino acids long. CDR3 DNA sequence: TGTGCCTGGAGCACCGGGACAGGGACCGAGCAGTACTTC. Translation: CAWSTGTGTEQYF.

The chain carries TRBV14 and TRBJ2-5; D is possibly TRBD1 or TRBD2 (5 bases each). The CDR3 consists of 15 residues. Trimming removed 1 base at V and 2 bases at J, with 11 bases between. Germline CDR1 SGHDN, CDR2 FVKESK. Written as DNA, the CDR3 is TGTGCCAGCAGCCAAGGTATTGGGGGTCAAGAGACCCAGTACTTC. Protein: CASSQGIGGQETQYF. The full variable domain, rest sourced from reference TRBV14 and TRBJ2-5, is EAGVTQFPSHSVIEKGQTVTLRCDPISGHDNLYWYRRVMGKEIKFLLHFVKESKQDESGMPNNRFLAERTGGTYSTLKVQPAELEDSGVYFCASSQGIGGQETQYFGPGTRLLVL.

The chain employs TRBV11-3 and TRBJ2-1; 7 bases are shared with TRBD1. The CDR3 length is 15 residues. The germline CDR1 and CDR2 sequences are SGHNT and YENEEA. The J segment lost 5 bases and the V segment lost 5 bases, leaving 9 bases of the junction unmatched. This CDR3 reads CASSKGGDLNNEQFF. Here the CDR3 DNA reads TGTGCCAGCAGCAAAGGGGGCGATCTAAACAATGAGCAGTTCTTC.

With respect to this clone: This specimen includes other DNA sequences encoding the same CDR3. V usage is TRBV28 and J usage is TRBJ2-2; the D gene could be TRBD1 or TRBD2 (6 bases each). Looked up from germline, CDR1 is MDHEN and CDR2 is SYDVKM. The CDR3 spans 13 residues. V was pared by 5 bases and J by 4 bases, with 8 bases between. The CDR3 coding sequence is TGTGCCAGCAGTCCGGGGGCCACCGGGGAGCTGTTTTTT. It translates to CASSPGATGELFF.

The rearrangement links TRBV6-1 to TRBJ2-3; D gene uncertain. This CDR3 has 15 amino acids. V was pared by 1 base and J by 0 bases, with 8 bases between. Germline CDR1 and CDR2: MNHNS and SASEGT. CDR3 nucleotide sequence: TGTGCCAGCAGTGAAGTCAGTACTAGCACAGATACGCAGTATTTT. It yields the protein CASSEVSTSTDTQYF.

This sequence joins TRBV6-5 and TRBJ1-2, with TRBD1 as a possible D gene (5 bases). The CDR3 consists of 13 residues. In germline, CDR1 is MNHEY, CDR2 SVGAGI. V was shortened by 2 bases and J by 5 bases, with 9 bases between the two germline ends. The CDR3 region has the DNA TGTGCCAGCAGTTACGGCAGGGAGTATGGCTACACCTTC. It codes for CASSYGREYGYTF.

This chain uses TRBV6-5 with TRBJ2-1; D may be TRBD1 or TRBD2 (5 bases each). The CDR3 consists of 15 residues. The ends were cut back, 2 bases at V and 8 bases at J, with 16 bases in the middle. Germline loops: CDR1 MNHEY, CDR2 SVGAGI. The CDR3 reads CASSYELPRGDEQFF. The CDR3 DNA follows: TGTGCCAGCAGTTACGAACTACCCCGGGGCGATGAGCAGTTCTTC.

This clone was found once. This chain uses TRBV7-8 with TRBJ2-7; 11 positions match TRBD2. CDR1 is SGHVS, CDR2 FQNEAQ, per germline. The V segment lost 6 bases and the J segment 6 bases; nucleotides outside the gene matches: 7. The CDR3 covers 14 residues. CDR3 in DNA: TGTGCCAGCAGGCGACTAGCGGGACTCCCCGAGCAGTACTTC. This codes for CASRRLAGLPEQYF.

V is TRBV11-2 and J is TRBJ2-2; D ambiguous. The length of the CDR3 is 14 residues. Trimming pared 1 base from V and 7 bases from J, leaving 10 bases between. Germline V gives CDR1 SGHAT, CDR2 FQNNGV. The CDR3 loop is CASSLVVGFGELFF. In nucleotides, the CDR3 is TGTGCCAGCAGCTTAGTCGTAGGGTTCGGGGAGCTGTTTTTT.

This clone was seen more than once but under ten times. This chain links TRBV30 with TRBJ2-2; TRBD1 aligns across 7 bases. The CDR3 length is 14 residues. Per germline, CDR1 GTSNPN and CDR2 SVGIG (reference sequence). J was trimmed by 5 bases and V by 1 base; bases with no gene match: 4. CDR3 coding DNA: TGTGCCTGGAGTGCTCAGGGGGTGACCGGGGAGCTGTTTTTT. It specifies CAWSAQGVTGELFF. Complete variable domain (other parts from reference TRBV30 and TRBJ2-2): SQTIHQWPATLVQPVGSPLSLECTVEGTSNPNLYWYRQAAGRGLQLLFYSVGIGQISSEVPQNLSASRPQDRQFILSSKKLLLSDSGFYLCAWSAQGVTGELFFGEGSRLTVL.

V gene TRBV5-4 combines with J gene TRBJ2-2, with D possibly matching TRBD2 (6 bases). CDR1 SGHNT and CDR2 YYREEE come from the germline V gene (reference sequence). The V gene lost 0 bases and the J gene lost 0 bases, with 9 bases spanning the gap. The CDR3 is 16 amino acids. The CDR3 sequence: CASSLGAGSNTGELFF. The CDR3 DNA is TGTGCCAGCAGCTTGGGGGCGGGATCGAACACCGGGGAGCTGTTTTTT.

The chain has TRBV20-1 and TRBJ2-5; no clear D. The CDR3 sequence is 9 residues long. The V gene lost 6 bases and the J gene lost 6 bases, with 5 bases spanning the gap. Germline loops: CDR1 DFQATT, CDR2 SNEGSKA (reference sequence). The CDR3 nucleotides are TGCAGTGCATTAAAGACCCAGTACTTC. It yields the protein CSALKTQYF.

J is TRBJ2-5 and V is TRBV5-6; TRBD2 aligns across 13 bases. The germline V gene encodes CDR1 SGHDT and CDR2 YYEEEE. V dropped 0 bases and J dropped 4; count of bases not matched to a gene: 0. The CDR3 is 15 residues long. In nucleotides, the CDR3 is TGTGCCAGCAGCTTGGGACTAGCGGGAGGAGAGACCCAGTACTTC. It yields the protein CASSLGLAGGETQYF.

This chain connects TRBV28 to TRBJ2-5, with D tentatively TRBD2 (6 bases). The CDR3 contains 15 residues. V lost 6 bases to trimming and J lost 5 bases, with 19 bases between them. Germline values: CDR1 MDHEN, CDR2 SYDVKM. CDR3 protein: CASSTNKGSGETQYF. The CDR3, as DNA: TGTGCCAGCAGCACCAATAAGGGGAGCGGGGAGACCCAGTACTTC.

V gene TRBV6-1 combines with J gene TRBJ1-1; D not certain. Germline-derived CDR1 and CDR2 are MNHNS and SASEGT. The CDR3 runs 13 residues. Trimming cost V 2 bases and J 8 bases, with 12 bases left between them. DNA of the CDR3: TGTGCCAGCAGTGAATCCCGACTTATGGAAGCTTTCTTT. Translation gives CASSESRLMEAFF.

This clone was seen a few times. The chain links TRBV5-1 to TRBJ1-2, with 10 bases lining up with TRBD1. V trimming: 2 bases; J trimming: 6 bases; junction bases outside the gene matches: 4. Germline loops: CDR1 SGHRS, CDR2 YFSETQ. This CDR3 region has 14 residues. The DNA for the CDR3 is TGCGCCAGCAGCTTAGGACAGGGGGTTGATGGCTACACCTTC. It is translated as CASSLGQGVDGYTF. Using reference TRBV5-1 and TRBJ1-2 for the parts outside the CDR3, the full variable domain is KAGVTQTPRYLIKTRGQQVTLSCSPISGHRSVSWYQQTPGQGLQFLFEYFSETQRNKGNFPGRFSGRQFSNSRSEMNVSTLELGDSALYLCASSLGQGVDGYTFGSGTRLTVV.

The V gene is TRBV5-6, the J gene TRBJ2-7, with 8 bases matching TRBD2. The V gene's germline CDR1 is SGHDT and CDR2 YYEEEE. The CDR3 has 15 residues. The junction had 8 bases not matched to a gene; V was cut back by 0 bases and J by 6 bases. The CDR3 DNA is TGTGCCAGCAGCTTGGCGGGGACTAGGACTAGCGAGCAGTACTTC. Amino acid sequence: CASSLAGTRTSEQYF.

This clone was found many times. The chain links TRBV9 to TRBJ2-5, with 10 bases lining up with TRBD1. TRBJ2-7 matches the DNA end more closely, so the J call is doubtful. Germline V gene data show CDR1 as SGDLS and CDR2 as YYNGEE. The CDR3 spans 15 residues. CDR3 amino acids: CASSEGQGWSYEQYF. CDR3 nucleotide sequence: TGTGCCAGCAGCGAGGGACAGGGGTGGTCCTACGAGCAGTACTTC.

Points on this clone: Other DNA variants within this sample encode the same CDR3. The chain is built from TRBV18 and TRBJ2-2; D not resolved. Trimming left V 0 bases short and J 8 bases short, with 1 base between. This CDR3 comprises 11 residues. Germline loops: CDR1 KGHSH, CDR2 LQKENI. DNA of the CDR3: TGTGCCAGCTCACCACCGGGGGAGCTGTTTTTT. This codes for CASSPPGELFF.

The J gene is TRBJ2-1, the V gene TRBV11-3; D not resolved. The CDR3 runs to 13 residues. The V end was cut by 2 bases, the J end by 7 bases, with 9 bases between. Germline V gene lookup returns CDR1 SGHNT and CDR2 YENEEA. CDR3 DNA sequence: TGTGCCAGCAGCTTAAGCACAGCTAATGAGCAGTTCTTC. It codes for CASSLSTANEQFF. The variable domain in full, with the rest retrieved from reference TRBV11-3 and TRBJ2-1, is EAGVVQSPRYKIIEKKQPVAFWCNPISGHNTLYWYLQNLGQGPELLIRYENEEAVDDSQLPKDRFSAERLKGVDSTLKIQPAELGDSAVYLCASSLSTANEQFFGPGTRLTVL.

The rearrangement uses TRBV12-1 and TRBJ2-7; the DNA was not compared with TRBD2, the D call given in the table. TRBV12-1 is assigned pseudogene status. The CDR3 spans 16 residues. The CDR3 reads CASSFVVSGEQYEQYF. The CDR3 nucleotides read TGTGCCAGCAGCTTTGTGGTAAGCGGGGAACAATACGAGCAGTACTTC.

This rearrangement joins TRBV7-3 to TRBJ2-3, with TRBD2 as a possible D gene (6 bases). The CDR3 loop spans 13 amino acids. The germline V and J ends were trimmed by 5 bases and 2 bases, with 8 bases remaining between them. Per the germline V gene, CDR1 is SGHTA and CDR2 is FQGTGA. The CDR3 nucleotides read TGTGCCAGCAGCGGAGGGGTCACAGATACGCAGTATTTT. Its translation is CASSGGVTDTQYF.

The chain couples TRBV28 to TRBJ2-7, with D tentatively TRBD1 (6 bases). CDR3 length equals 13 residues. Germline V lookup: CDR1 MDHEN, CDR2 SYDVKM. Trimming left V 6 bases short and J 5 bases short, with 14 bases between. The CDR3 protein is CASRVTQGHEQYF. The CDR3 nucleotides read TGTGCCAGCAGGGTTACACAGGGCCACGAGCAGTACTTC.

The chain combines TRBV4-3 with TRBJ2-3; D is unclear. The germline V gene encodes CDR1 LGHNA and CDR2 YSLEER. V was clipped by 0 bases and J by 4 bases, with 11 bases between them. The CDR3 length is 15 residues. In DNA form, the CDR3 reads TGCGCCAGCAGCCAAGATTCCTCCCGGTCAGATACGCAGTATTTT. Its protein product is CASSQDSSRSDTQYF.

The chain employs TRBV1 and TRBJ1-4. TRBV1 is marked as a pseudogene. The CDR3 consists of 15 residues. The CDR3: CTSREHEASYEKLFF. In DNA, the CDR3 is TGCACCAGCAGGGAACACGAGGCCTCCTATGAAAAACTGTTTTTT.

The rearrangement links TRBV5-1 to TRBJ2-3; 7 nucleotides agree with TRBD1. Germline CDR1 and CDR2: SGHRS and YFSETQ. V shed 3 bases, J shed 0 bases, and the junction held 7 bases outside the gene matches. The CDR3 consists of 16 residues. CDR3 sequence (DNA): TGCGCCAGCAGCTCGGCCCGACAGGGTAGCACAGATACGCAGTATTTT. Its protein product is CASSSARQGSTDTQYF.